This T cell receptor beta chain was retrieved from a study of cytomegalovirus exposure and HLA in healthy donors. Study-wide results and caveats: A later analysis, which compared TCR beta chains of equal frequency, found the HLA-associated ones more clonally expanded. Donors were assumed by presence/absence analyses to have roughly uniform sequencing depth. Some highly shared sequence variants likely arose as a pipeline artifact.

Researchers ran the PCR with 60 Vbeta and 13 Jbeta primers. TCRdb's copy holds only in-frame clones and misses some; the assay was immunoSEQ multiplex PCR. Among around 130,000 clones listed, 65% to 85% were seen once. A word on this clone: No antigen is known for it.

The germline CDR1 and CDR2 sequences are LNHDA and SQIVND (reference sequence). The CDR3 consists of 13 residues. V was shortened by 11 bases and J by 4 bases, with 17 bases between the two germline ends. The TCR originated in a boy younger than 18 in good health and CMV-seronegative. The sequencing sample was made of PBMCs. This chain connects TRBV19 to TRBJ1-2; D perhaps matches TRBD1 (5 bases). CDR3 bases: TGTGCCGGTCGGGGGGGTTCTGGCTATGGCTACACCTTC. Its protein is CAGRGGSGYGYTF.